This TCR beta chain was recovered during a study of T-cell memory formation after mild COVID-19. The V and J ends lost 4 bases and 6 bases, in that order; junction bases with no gene match: 18. This CDR3 is built from 17 residues. Germline values: CDR1 SGDLS, CDR2 YYNGEE. Study findings and constraints: Clones shrinking from day 15 to 85 showed even CD4/CD8 mixes; later expanders tilted CD4+. CD4+ contracting clones were mainly CM and EM; CD8+ ones, EMRA.

This clonotype was counted a few times. Its specificity is unknown. Constant-segment primers were used for 5'RACE, and the resulting TCR alpha and TCR beta cDNA libraries carried sample barcodes and UMIs. In TCRdb, the 5' RACE reads were re-called with MiXCR into one record per CDR3 protein. Among fewer than 700,000 distinct CDR3 sequences listed, about a sixth were seen once. Specimen: PBMCs or a T cell subset sorted from them (not recorded which). This clonotype originated in an adult woman who had mild COVID-19 (a few samples of this study predate the infection). Cell type and time point are not known. The V gene is TRBV9, the J gene TRBJ2-7; TRBD2 agrees at 8 bases. The CDR3 DNA reads as TGTGCCAGCAGCATCGGGACTAGTTCCTCCGGCCTTACCGAGCAGTACTTC. Its translation is CASSIGTSSSGLTEQYF.